Sequencing of this TCR beta chain was carried out in a study of blood T cell repertoires in COVID-19. At the level of the study: Samples representing acute and convalescent COVID-19 were sourced from the United States, Italy and Spain. T cells, B-cell-depleted T cells, or PBMCs supplied cDNA or gDNA.

In the authors' methods: Scientists estimated how many nucleated cells there were by amplifying reference gene primers. Profiling relied on immunoSEQ multiplex PCR, and the TCRdb table lists in-frame clones only, not all of them. The V and J calls and clone size come from that table; D and trimming were worked out from the DNA. The sample has 90,000 or so clones; less than 85% are singletons. This CDR3 spans 15 amino acids. V shed 5 bases and J shed 0 bases, with 10 bases lying between them. From germline, CDR1 is LGHDT and CDR2 YNNKEL (reference sequence). The specimen sequenced was peripheral blood. The V gene is TRBV3-1 (or the pseudogene TRBV3-2), the J gene TRBJ2-2, with D possibly TRBD1 on 6 matching bases. The source of this sequence is a human donor in a cohort sampled during active COVID-19. The CDR3 nucleotides read TGTGCCAGCAGCTACAGGACAGCGAACACCGGGGAGCTGTTTTTT. Protein: CASSYRTANTGELFF.